The T cell receptor beta chain under discussion was sequenced for a study of blood T cell repertoires in COVID-19. Sequencing was performed with immunoSEQ multiplex PCR; in TCRdb, only in-frame clones are kept and a portion is missing. The sample lists roughly 250,000 clones; roughly nine tenths were seen once. The cohort comprised adults aged about 18 to 100 years residing in approximately 25 US areas. Participants' reported clinical history set cohort assignment. The receptor was isolated from a woman under 30 who had recovered from COVID-19. Sequencing used PBMCs or T cells enriched from blood (not recorded which).

The CDR3 loop is CASRWTDKTEAFF. CDR3 bases: TGTGCCAGCAGGTGGACAGACAAAACTGAAGCTTTCTTT. The chain uses TRBV6-4 and TRBJ1-1; TRBD1 is a possible D gene (6 bases). Trimming removed 6 bases from V and 5 bases from J, with 13 bases in between. The CDR3 contains 13 residues. Germline V gene sequence: CDR1 MRHNA, CDR2 SNTAGT.